Listed here are 30 T cell receptor beta chains from one sample, sequenced in a study of T cell responses to AZD1222 COVID-19 vaccine. TCRdb keeps only in-frame clones here, not all; method: immunoSEQ multiplex PCR. This sample has roughly 190,000 clones, with around nine tenths found just once. Sequenced material: peripheral blood, taken 28 days after the second dose of the MenACWY control vaccine. All receptors come from an adult who received the MenACWY meningococcal vaccine as a control.

The CDR3, as DNA: TGTGCCAGCAGCTTATTGGCAGGCTCTGGAAACACCATATATTTT. It is translated as CASSLLAGSGNTIYF. The J gene is TRBJ1-3, the V gene TRBV7-8; D call uncertain. Germline V gene sequence: CDR1 SGHVS, CDR2 FQNEAQ. The CDR3 sequence is 15 residues long. Trimming shortened V by 2 bases and J by 0 bases, and 8 bases separated the two germline ends.

The chain couples TRBV7-9 to TRBJ2-4; 7 positions agree with TRBD2. The germline V gene encodes CDR1 SEHNR and CDR2 FQNEAQ (reference sequence). CDR3 length: 16 residues. V trimming: 0 bases; J trimming: 2 bases; junction bases outside the gene matches: 4. The CDR3 nucleotides read TGTGCCAGCAGCTTAGCGGCGGGAGCGACCAAAAACATTCAGTACTTC. It specifies CASSLAAGATKNIQYF.

The chain uses TRBV7-9 and TRBJ1-4, with no clear D. The CDR3 is 16 residues long. The germline V gene encodes CDR1 SEHNR and CDR2 FQNEAQ (reference sequence). The V gene lost 5 bases and the J gene lost 7 bases, with 20 bases spanning the gap. CDR3 DNA: TGTGCCAGCAGCACCTTTAGGACGGCCTTAGGTGAAAAACTGTTTTTT. Amino acid sequence: CASSTFRTALGEKLFF.

The CDR3 nucleotides read TGTGCCAGCAGCTTACCGCAGAGCTCTGGAAACACCATATATTTT. Translation: CASSLPQSSGNTIYF. V and J are TRBV7-9 and TRBJ1-3; no clear D gene. The CDR3 totals 15 residues. Germline V gives CDR1 SEHNR, CDR2 FQNEAQ (reference sequence). Trimming left V 2 bases short and J 0 bases short, with 8 bases between.

The chain is built from TRBV6-5 and TRBJ1-3, with TRBD1 as a possible D gene (6 bases). The germline V gene encodes CDR1 MNHEY and CDR2 SVGAGI. This CDR3 contains 16 residues. V gave up 2 bases and J gave up 2 bases, with 13 bases separating them. CDR3 DNA: TGTGCCAGCAGTTACGGGGCAGGGGTTACTGGAAACACCATATATTTT. Protein sequence: CASSYGAGVTGNTIYF.

The chain employs TRBV7-2 and TRBJ2-1, with 9 bases matching TRBD2. The trim removed 0 bases at V and 0 bases at J, leaving 3 bases unmatched. CDR1 and CDR2 (germline): SGHTA, FQGNSA. The CDR3 spans 17 residues. CDR3 in amino acids: CASSLASGRSSYNEQFF. For the CDR3, the DNA is TGTGCCAGCAGCTTAGCCAGCGGGAGGAGCTCCTACAATGAGCAGTTCTTC.

The count of this clone is one. This chain joins TRBV9 and TRBJ2-5; 10 nucleotides align to TRBD1. CDR1 is SGDLS, CDR2 YYNGEE, per germline. CDR3 size: 18 residues. Trimming at V came to 4 bases and at J to 4 bases, leaving 16 bases not matched to a gene. The CDR3 loop is CASSHDRGRLGRGETQYF. As DNA, the CDR3 is TGTGCCAGCAGCCATGACAGGGGGCGTCTCGGGAGAGGAGAGACCCAGTACTTC. Full variable domain (rest looked up from reference TRBV9 and TRBJ2-5): DSGVTQTPKHLITATGQRVTLRCSPRSGDLSVYWYQQSLDQGLQFLIQYYNGEERAKGNILERFSAQQFPDLHSELNLSSLELGDSALYFCASSHDRGRLGRGETQYFGPGTRLLVL.

The chain joins TRBV19 to TRBJ2-3; 10 bases line up with TRBD2. The V gene end was trimmed by 8 bases and the J gene end by 3 bases; junction bases not matched to a gene: 11. CDR1 and CDR2 (germline): LNHDA, SQIVND (reference sequence). This CDR3 comprises 16 residues. CDR3: CASSVSGRRNTDTQYF. The CDR3 DNA reads as TGTGCCAGTTCGGTTAGCGGGAGGAGGAATACAGATACGCAGTATTTT.

CDR3 residues: CASSLAVSGELFF. The DNA for the CDR3 is TGTGCCAGCAGCTTGGCAGTTTCCGGGGAGCTGTTTTTT. V is TRBV5-5 and J is TRBJ2-2, with no clear D. CDR3 length equals 13 residues. V was shortened by 0 bases and J by 6 bases, with 6 bases between the two germline ends. Germline V CDR1 and CDR2: SGHKS, YYEKEE (reference sequence).

This rearrangement joins TRBV18 to TRBJ1-1; possible D gene TRBD1, 5 bases. The ends were cut back, 5 bases at V and 3 bases at J, with 13 bases in the middle. The CDR3 sequence is 14 residues long. CDR1 is KGHSH and CDR2 is LQKENI in the germline V gene. The DNA for the CDR3 is TGTGCCAGCTCAGCGATGGCGGGGGACACTGAAGCTTTCTTT. It yields the protein CASSAMAGDTEAFF. Looking up the rest from reference TRBV18 and TRBJ1-1 gives the full variable domain: NAGVMQNPRHLVRRRGQEARLRCSPMKGHSHVYWYRQLPEEGLKFMVYLQKENIIDESGMPKERFSAEFPKEGPSILRIQQVVRGDSAAYFCASSAMAGDTEAFFGQGTRLTVV.

The chain combines TRBV18 with TRBJ1-3, with no clear D. Deletions cut 3 bases from V and 0 bases from J, with 12 bases between. The germline V gene encodes CDR1 KGHSH and CDR2 LQKENI. CDR3 length: 16 residues. The CDR3 DNA reads TGTGCCAGCTCACCCCCCGACGGGCTCTCTGGAAACACCATATATTTT. Its protein product is CASSPPDGLSGNTIYF.

The V call is TRBV7-2, the J call TRBJ1-5, with D tentatively TRBD1 (6 bases). The germline V gene has CDR1 SGHTA and CDR2 FQGNSA. This CDR3 has 15 residues. V gave up 5 bases and J gave up 7 bases, with 18 bases separating them. CDR3 sequence (DNA): TGTGCCAGCAGCGTGTTTCCCTCAGGGGAACAGCCCCAGCATTTT. The encoded protein is CASSVFPSGEQPQHF.

This clone was seen only once. The chain recombines TRBV20-1 with TRBJ1-6; the D is unclear. V dropped 3 bases and J dropped 7 bases, with 13 bases sitting between them. This CDR3 has 14 amino acids. Germline CDR1 DFQATT, CDR2 SNEGSKA (reference sequence). CDR3 in amino acids: CSASITASNSPLHF. DNA of the CDR3: TGCAGTGCTAGTATTACGGCTTCAAATTCACCCCTCCACTTT.

This CDR3 is CASSLYRVNPNTDTQYF. The CDR3 DNA follows: TGTGCCAGCAGCTTATACAGGGTTAATCCCAACACAGATACGCAGTATTTT. This chain uses TRBV7-9 with TRBJ2-3; perhaps TRBD1 as D (6 bases). The germline CDR1 and CDR2 sequences are SEHNR and FQNEAQ (reference sequence). V lost 2 bases to trimming and J lost 2 bases, with 17 bases between them. The CDR3 has 17 amino acids. Looking up the rest from reference TRBV7-9 and TRBJ2-3 gives the full variable domain: DTGVSQNPRHKITKRGQNVTFRCDPISEHNRLYWYRQTLGQGPEFLTYFQNEAQLEKSRLLSDRFSAERPKGSFSTLEIQRTEQGDSAMYLCASSLYRVNPNTDTQYFGPGTRLTVL.

This chain joins TRBV6-4 and TRBJ2-3; D gene ambiguous. The V end lost 2 bases, the J end lost 0 bases, and 6 bases lay between the germline ends. Germline V CDR1 and CDR2: MRHNA, SNTAGT. The CDR3 has 14 amino acids. CDR3 residues: CASSDAYSTDTQYF. The DNA of the CDR3 is TGTGCCAGCAGTGACGCCTATAGCACAGATACGCAGTATTTT.

The gene calls are TRBV29-1 and TRBJ1-2; no clear D. V lost 5 bases, J lost 8 bases, and 6 bases lay in between. Germline loops: CDR1 SQVTM, CDR2 ANQGSEA. The CDR3 has 9 amino acids. The CDR3 nucleotides are TGCAGCGTTACAGAGGGCTACACCTTC. Residues: CSVTEGYTF.

The chain uses TRBV9 and TRBJ2-1, with D possibly being TRBD2 (6 bases). V gave up 0 bases and J gave up 2 bases, with 15 bases separating them. The CDR3 is made up of 17 amino acids. CDR1 SGDLS and CDR2 YYNGEE come from the germline V gene. The CDR3 DNA reads TGTGCCAGCAGCGTAGAGGTGGGAGGCTACGCCTACAATGAGCAGTTCTTC. Protein: CASSVEVGGYAYNEQFF.

The J gene is TRBJ2-7, the V gene TRBV7-2; maybe TRBD2 (6 bases). The CDR3 is 15 amino acids. V was trimmed by 5 bases and J by 0 bases, leaving 14 bases between them. Germline V gene lookup returns CDR1 SGHTA and CDR2 FQGNSA. CDR3 region: CASSPTGTYSYEQYF. The CDR3 DNA is TGTGCCAGCAGCCCTACCGGGACTTACTCCTACGAGCAGTACTTC.

The chain has TRBV2 and TRBJ1-1, with D unclear. The germline V gene encodes CDR1 SNHLY and CDR2 FYNNEI. V lost 6 bases and J 1 base, leaving 12 bases between the germline ends. This CDR3 contains 14 residues. The CDR3 DNA follows: TGTGCCAGCAGAGACGGACGGCCGAACACTGAAGCTTTCTTT. Translation gives CASRDGRPNTEAFF.

The CDR3 sequence is CASSLHPRGLYEQYF. The CDR3 bases are TGTGCCAGCAGCCTCCACCCCCGGGGGTTGTACGAGCAGTACTTC. This rearrangement joins TRBV11-3 to TRBJ2-7, with D possibly TRBD2 on 6 matching bases. CDR1 is SGHNT and CDR2 is YENEEA in the germline V gene. V was pared by 5 bases and J by 4 bases, with 18 bases between. The CDR3 is 15 amino acids. The whole variable domain, remainder taken from reference TRBV11-3 and TRBJ2-7, is EAGVVQSPRYKIIEKKQPVAFWCNPISGHNTLYWYLQNLGQGPELLIRYENEEAVDDSQLPKDRFSAERLKGVDSTLKIQPAELGDSAVYLCASSLHPRGLYEQYFGPGTRLTVT.

This chain joins TRBV3-1 (or the pseudogene TRBV3-2) and TRBJ1-2; D is uncertain. V lost 0 bases and J 4 bases, leaving 12 bases between the germline ends. The CDR3 loop spans 15 amino acids. Germline V gene sequence: CDR1 LGHDT, CDR2 YNNKEL (reference sequence). CDR3 bases: TGTGCCAGCAGCCAAGATTTTGCCGGACCCTATGGCTACACCTTC. Amino acids: CASSQDFAGPYGYTF.

The chain combines TRBV7-2 with TRBJ2-6; TRBD2 aligns across 12 bases. This CDR3 region has 19 residues. The V gene end was trimmed by 4 bases and the J gene end by 0 bases; junction bases not matched to a gene: 7. Germline CDR1 is SGHTA and CDR2 is FQGNSA. CDR3 in DNA: TGTGCCAGCAGCTCAAGGGGACTAGCGGGTTCCTCTGGGGCCAACGTCCTGACTTTC. It translates to CASSSRGLAGSSGANVLTF. The full variable domain, in which reference TRBV7-2 and TRBJ2-6 provide the parts outside the CDR3, is GAGVSQSPSNKVTEKGKDVELRCDPISGHTALYWYRQSLGQGLEFLIYFQGNSAPDKSGLPSDRFSAERTGGSVSTLTIQRTQQEDSAVYLCASSSRGLAGSSGANVLTFGAGSRLTVL.

This chain links TRBV24-1 with TRBJ1-2, with D unclear. Trimming removed 4 bases at V and 0 bases at J, with 8 bases between. Germline V gene data show CDR1 as KGHDR and CDR2 as SFDVKD. This CDR3 is 14 amino acids long. CDR3 amino acids: CATSEGSANYGYTF. The CDR3 nucleotides read TGTGCCACCAGTGAAGGCAGCGCTAACTATGGCTACACCTTC.

The chain combines TRBV5-6 with TRBJ2-1; TRBD1 agrees at 9 bases. This CDR3 contains 15 residues. Germline trimming cut 4 bases from V and 5 bases from J; bases unmatched to any gene: 7. Germline-derived CDR1 and CDR2 are SGHDT and YYEEEE. CDR3 residues: CASSAGTGRHNEQFF. The CDR3 nucleotides read TGTGCCAGCAGCGCGGGGACAGGGAGGCACAATGAGCAGTTCTTC.

This clone was picked up a small number of times. J is TRBJ1-4 and V is TRBV7-9, with D possibly TRBD1 on 5 matching bases. The V gene's germline CDR1 is SEHNR and CDR2 FQNEAQ (reference sequence). The CDR3 length is 14 residues. The V end was cut by 5 bases, the J end by 4 bases, with 11 bases between. This CDR3 is CASSKTGLNEKLFF. The DNA of the CDR3 is TGTGCCAGCAGCAAAACAGGCCTTAATGAAAAACTGTTTTTT.

The chain links TRBV5-6 to TRBJ1-2; TRBD1 aligns across 12 bases. CDR1 is SGHDT, CDR2 YYEEEE, per germline. The CDR3 spans 19 residues. The junction had 17 bases not matched to a gene; V was cut back by 0 bases and J by 8 bases. The CDR3 DNA follows: TGTGCCAGCAGCTTGGATTTAGGGACAGGGGGCCTGGGCACTCGGGGCTACACCTTC. Protein: CASSLDLGTGGLGTRGYTF.

The V gene is TRBV27, the J gene TRBJ1-4, with 7 nucleotides matching TRBD1. Losses at the gene ends were 4 bases for V and 11 bases for J; bases not matched to a gene: 7. Germline values: CDR1 MNHEY, CDR2 SMNVEV (reference sequence). The CDR3 consists of 13 residues. The CDR3 here is CASSSTTGRKLFF. The CDR3 DNA follows: TGTGCCAGCAGTTCTACGACAGGGCGGAAACTGTTTTTT. The variable domain in full, with the rest retrieved from reference TRBV27 and TRBJ1-4, is EAQVTQNPRYLITVTGKKLTVTCSQNMNHEYMSWYRQDPGLGLRQIYYSMNVEVTDKGDVPEGYKVSRKEKRNFPLILESPSPNQTSLYFCASSSTTGRKLFFGSGTQLSVL.

The chain combines TRBV7-9 with TRBJ2-7; TRBD1 aligns across 11 bases. V shed 2 bases, J shed 7 bases, and the junction held 19 bases outside the gene matches. The CDR3 spans 19 residues. Germline values: CDR1 SEHNR, CDR2 FQNEAQ (reference sequence). CDR3 nucleotides: TGTGCCAGCAGCTTATCAAAGCCCCTCGAGGACAGGGGGCGGCGTGAGCAGTACTTC. Its protein product is CASSLSKPLEDRGRREQYF.

V usage is TRBV10-3 and J usage is TRBJ1-1; D not certain. Germline V gives CDR1 ENHRY, CDR2 SYGVKD. Deletions cut 2 bases from V and 10 bases from J, with 11 bases between. CDR3 length: 12 residues. The DNA of the CDR3 is TGTGCCATCAGTGAGAAGGGAACCGGAGCTTTCTTT. It is translated as CAISEKGTGAFF.

The gene calls are TRBV5-1 and TRBJ2-2; weak D call: TRBD1 (5 bases). Trimming left V 0 bases short and J 4 bases short, with 10 bases between. Germline V gives CDR1 SGHRS, CDR2 YFSETQ. This CDR3 spans 15 amino acids. CDR3 protein: CASSLEGRSTGELFF. The CDR3 bases are TGCGCCAGCAGCTTGGAGGGGCGGAGCACCGGGGAGCTGTTTTTT.